The 17 T cell receptor beta chains reported below all come from one sample, sequenced in a study of blood T cell repertoires in COVID-19. Clones were read by immunoSEQ multiplex PCR, and TCRdb kept only the in-frame ones, dropping some. The repertoire includes roughly 160,000 clones, roughly 80% of them detected once, and about 5.8% sits in the top ten. The sequencing sample was made of PBMCs or T cells enriched from blood (not recorded which). The receptors here all came from a woman aged 40 to 50 with acute COVID-19.

The chain couples TRBV12-3 or TRBV12-4 to TRBJ1-6; 7 nucleotides agree with TRBD1. CDR3 length equals 13 residues. Germline trimming cut 8 bases from V and 8 bases from J; bases unmatched to any gene: 6. The CDR3 spells CASLRQGYSPLHF. The CDR3 DNA reads as TGTGCCAGCCTGCGACAGGGCTATTCACCCCTCCACTTT.

The rearrangement uses TRBV11-2 and TRBJ2-1; 13 bases fit TRBD2. Unmatched junction bases numbered 6, after V lost 4 bases and J lost 3 bases. Germline V gene lookup returns CDR1 SGHAT and CDR2 FQNNGV. The CDR3 consists of 17 residues. The CDR3 is CASSSGTSGMVYNEQFF. The CDR3 bases are TGTGCCAGCAGCTCGGGGACTAGCGGGATGGTCTACAATGAGCAGTTCTTC.

The chain joins TRBV28 to TRBJ2-4, with TRBD2 identical over 12 bases. The CDR3 contains 17 residues. V lost 6 bases, J lost 1 base, and 7 bases stayed unmatched. Germline V gene sequence: CDR1 MDHEN, CDR2 SYDVKM. CDR3 residues: CASSSILAGGAKNIQYF. Here the CDR3 DNA reads TGTGCCAGCAGCAGCATACTAGCGGGAGGCGCCAAAAACATTCAGTACTTC.

The genes are TRBV19 and TRBJ2-4; 14 nucleotides align to TRBD2. Germline CDR1 reads LNHDA; CDR2 reads SQIVND (reference sequence). CDR3 length: 16 residues. J lost 8 bases, V lost 5 bases, and 8 bases had no gene match. As DNA, the CDR3 is TGTGCCAGTAGTGTCTCCGGGACTAGCGGGAGTCACATTCAGTACTTC. Its protein is CASSVSGTSGSHIQYF.

This clone has ten or more counts. V and J are TRBV16 and TRBJ1-2, with 7 bases aligning to TRBD1. Germline-derived CDR1 and CDR2 are KGHSY and FQNENV. With 4 bases clipped from V and 8 bases from J, the junction kept 4 bases outside the gene matches. There are 12 residues in the CDR3. CDR3: CASSPTGPGYTF. The CDR3 nucleotides are TGTGCCAGCAGCCCGACAGGGCCGGGCTACACCTTC.

The genes are TRBV6-2 or TRBV6-3 and TRBJ2-2; unclear D gene. There are 12 residues in the CDR3. V was trimmed by 3 bases and J by 6 bases, leaving 5 bases between them. CDR1 is MNHEY, CDR2 SVGEGT, per germline. The CDR3 region has the DNA TGTGCCAGCAGTTATTCCGCCGGGGAGCTGTTTTTT. Translating it yields CASSYSAGELFF.

V is TRBV5-1 and J is TRBJ1-1, with 8 bases matching TRBD1. CDR3 size: 15 residues. The germline CDR1 and CDR2 sequences are SGHRS and YFSETQ. V trimming: 1 base; J trimming: 1 base; junction bases outside the gene matches: 3. The CDR3 region is CASSLFQGANTEAFF. CDR3 nucleotides: TGCGCCAGCAGCTTGTTCCAGGGGGCGAACACTGAAGCTTTCTTT.

The chain combines TRBV2 with TRBJ1-2, with D maybe TRBD1 (6 bases). V was shortened by 2 bases and J by 8 bases, with 18 bases between the two germline ends. Germline V gene data show CDR1 as SNHLY and CDR2 as FYNNEI. CDR3 size: 15 residues. CDR3 coding DNA: TGTGCCAGCAGTGAATATTCAGGGGCGAGCGGAGGCTACACCTTC. Protein sequence: CASSEYSGASGGYTF.

The chain couples TRBV15 to TRBJ2-2; 7 positions agree with TRBD2. This CDR3 contains 16 residues. The germline V gene encodes CDR1 LNHNV and CDR2 YYDKDF (reference sequence). V lost 3 bases and J lost 0; bases outside the gene matches: 4. The CDR3 nucleotides read TGTGCCACCAGCAGGGGGGACTACACGAACACCGGGGAGCTGTTTTTT. The encoded protein is CATSRGDYTNTGELFF.

This clone showed up many times. This rearrangement joins TRBV4-1 to TRBJ1-2; 10 positions match TRBD1. Per germline, CDR1 MGHRA and CDR2 YSYEKL. The CDR3 runs 16 residues. V was pared by 0 bases and J by 5 bases, with 6 bases of the junction left unmatched. The CDR3 protein is CASSQDSDRGLYGYTF. DNA for the CDR3: TGCGCCAGCAGCCAAGATTCAGACAGGGGGCTTTATGGCTACACCTTC.

The genes are TRBV18 and TRBJ2-1, with 8 bases identical to TRBD2. From germline, CDR1 is KGHSH and CDR2 LQKENI. V trimming: 6 bases; J trimming: 2 bases; junction bases outside the gene matches: 6. There are 15 residues in the CDR3. As DNA, the CDR3 is TGTGCCAGCTCGCTTAATAGCGGGACCTACAATGAGCAGTTCTTC. It translates to CASSLNSGTYNEQFF.

The gene calls are TRBV19 and TRBJ2-1; 11 bases match TRBD2. The CDR3 loop spans 17 amino acids. CDR1 is LNHDA and CDR2 is SQIVND in the germline V gene (reference sequence). Losses at the gene ends were 4 bases for V and 1 base for J; bases not matched to a gene: 6. In DNA form, the CDR3 reads TGTGCCAGTAGTACCGAACTAGCGGGAGTTTCCTACAATGAGCAGTTCTTC. It is translated as CASSTELAGVSYNEQFF.

The gene calls are TRBV7-9 and TRBJ1-4; D ambiguous. V lost 1 base to trimming and J lost 6 bases, with 9 bases between them. CDR3 size: 14 residues. Germline CDR1 reads SEHNR; CDR2 reads FQNEAQ (reference sequence). CDR3 amino acids: CASSLDGFDEKLFF. The CDR3 DNA follows: TGTGCCAGCAGCTTAGACGGGTTCGATGAAAAACTGTTTTTT.

J is TRBJ2-1 and V is TRBV2; no definite D call. The CDR3 consists of 15 residues. The germline gives CDR1 SNHLY, CDR2 FYNNEI. V gave up 4 bases and J gave up 0 bases, with 10 bases separating them. For the CDR3, the DNA is TGTGCCAGCAGTGCCGCATTGAGCTCCTACAATGAGCAGTTCTTC. It translates to CASSAALSSYNEQFF.

The sample holds a few counts of this clone. The rearrangement joins TRBV19 to TRBJ1-3, with TRBD1 as a possible D gene (5 bases). Germline V gene sequence: CDR1 LNHDA, CDR2 SQIVND (reference sequence). The V gene lost 5 bases and the J gene lost 9 bases, with 20 bases spanning the gap. The CDR3 runs 15 residues. The CDR3 DNA reads TGTGCCAGTAGTGAGCCAGGGCTGAGAAGAGGCACCATATATTTT. Protein: CASSEPGLRRGTIYF.

This sequence joins TRBV5-6 and TRBJ1-3; D unresolved. Germline CDR1 is SGHDT and CDR2 is YYEEEE. CDR3 length equals 14 residues. Trimming stripped 0 bases from V and 0 bases from J, with 4 bases between. The CDR3 here is CASSLVHSGNTIYF. The CDR3 region has the DNA TGTGCCAGCAGCTTGGTACACTCTGGAAACACCATATATTTT.

This clone was picked up many times. This chain links TRBV7-9 with TRBJ2-1; no clear D. The CDR3 has 12 amino acids. Germline CDR1 reads SEHNR; CDR2 reads FQNEAQ (reference sequence). Trimming shortened V by 5 bases and J by 9 bases, and 11 bases separated the two germline ends. This chain's CDR3 is CASSLLKPEQFF. CDR3 coding DNA: TGTGCCAGCAGCCTATTGAAGCCTGAGCAGTTCTTC.